The clone carrying this T cell receptor (beta chain) came up once. Using immunoSEQ multiplex PCR, the repertoire was profiled, and TCRdb retains in-frame clones only, with some absent. The sample has 150,000 to 200,000 clones; around 90% are singletons. V lost 0 bases to trimming and J lost 5 bases, with 17 bases between them. The V gene's germline CDR1 is LGHDT and CDR2 YNNKEL (reference sequence). The CDR3 extends over 17 amino acids. This record comes from a study of blood T cell repertoires in COVID-19. This chain uses TRBV3-1 (or the pseudogene TRBV3-2) with TRBJ1-3, with D tentatively TRBD1 (5 bases). The material sequenced was peripheral blood. The receptor comes from a man in his forties or fifties with acute or convalescent COVID-19. For the CDR3, the DNA is TGTGCCAGCAGCCAAGATATACGGGGGAGGGGCCGAAACACCATATATTTT. It specifies CASSQDIRGRGRNTIYF.